The 16 T cell receptor beta chains below all came from one sample that was sequenced in a study of OX40 agonist ivuxolimab in advanced cancers. Some clones are missing from TCRdb's copy, which holds only in-frame ones; the method was immunoSEQ multiplex PCR. The sample consists of about 30,000 clones, about 81% of them appearing once. The starting material was CD4+ or CD8+ T cells sorted from blood, obtained in a trial of the OX40 agonist ivuxolimab. Receptors were obtained from an adult with an advanced solid tumor such as melanoma, head and neck, liver or kidney cancer.

The chain combines TRBV7-9 with TRBJ1-1; D gene ambiguous. Trimming removed 7 bases from V and 1 base from J, with 16 bases in between. There are 15 residues in the CDR3. Germline CDR1 reads SEHNR; CDR2 reads FQNEAQ (reference sequence). The CDR3, as DNA: TGTGCCAGCAACCGAATTCGGTCAGCGAACACTGAAGCTTTCTTT. Its translation: CASNRIRSANTEAFF.

V gene TRBV5-1 combines with J gene TRBJ2-7; unclear D gene. CDR1 and CDR2 from the germline V gene are SGHRS and YFSETQ. V lost 0 bases and J lost 5, with 18 bases in between. The CDR3 totals 16 residues. CDR3 sequence (DNA): TGCGCCAGCAGCTTGGATTACTACCTGAGAACTAACGAGCAGTACTTC. Translation: CASSLDYYLRTNEQYF.

Only one count was recorded for this clone. V and J are TRBV15 and TRBJ2-3; 8 positions agree with TRBD1. After removal of 0 bases from V and 4 bases from J, the junction contained 6 bases not matched to a gene. This CDR3 contains 16 residues. Germline V gene data show CDR1 as LNHNV and CDR2 as YYDKDF (reference sequence). Here the CDR3 reads CATSRDNQGAPDTQYF. The CDR3 DNA is TGTGCCACCAGCAGAGATAACCAGGGGGCCCCAGATACGCAGTATTTT.

CDR3 sequence: CASSLPLEQYF. CDR3 sequence (DNA): TGTGCCAGCAGCTTGCCCCTCGAGCAGTACTTC. The J gene is TRBJ2-7, the V gene TRBV5-8; D gene unclear. The germline V and J ends were trimmed by 1 base and 6 bases, with 5 bases remaining between them. From germline, CDR1 is SGHTS and CDR2 YDEGEE. The CDR3 contains 11 residues.

The rearrangement uses TRBV15 and TRBJ2-1; 7 nucleotides match TRBD1. The ends lost 1 base at V and 5 bases at J; junction bases unmatched: 8. This CDR3 has 16 amino acids. The germline CDR1 and CDR2 sequences are LNHNV and YYDKDF (reference sequence). This chain's CDR3 is CATSRGRQGLHNEQFF. The CDR3 DNA reads TGTGCCACCAGCAGAGGTAGACAGGGCCTACACAATGAGCAGTTCTTC.

This clone was detected a few times. The rearrangement links TRBV30 to TRBJ1-1, with 7 nucleotides matching TRBD1. The CDR3 spans 12 residues. The trim removed 7 bases at V and 1 base at J, leaving 3 bases unmatched. Germline CDR1 is GTSNPN and CDR2 is SVGIG (reference sequence). In DNA, the CDR3 is TGTGCCTCCCCAGGGGGGAACACTGAAGCTTTCTTT. Translated, it gives CASPGGNTEAFF.

This sequence joins TRBV10-3 and TRBJ2-7; D is ambiguous. This CDR3 comprises 14 residues. The germline V gene encodes CDR1 ENHRY and CDR2 SYGVKD. Trimming took off 0 bases at V and 5 bases at J, with 11 bases between the two ends. This CDR3 is CAISESGQNHEQYF. DNA of the CDR3: TGTGCCATCAGTGAGTCCGGCCAGAACCACGAGCAGTACTTC.

The chain uses TRBV27 and TRBJ1-2; 7 nucleotides match TRBD1. J was trimmed by 1 base and V by 5 bases; bases with no gene match: 10. This CDR3 comprises 16 residues. Germline V gene sequence: CDR1 MNHEY, CDR2 SMNVEV (reference sequence). The CDR3 nucleotides are TGTGCCAGCAGTCCCCTCGGACAGGCGATTAACTATGGCTACACCTTC. This sequence encodes CASSPLGQAINYGYTF.

The DNA of the CDR3 is TGTGCCAGCAGTTTTTCCGGCGGGCAGACCTACGAGCAGTACTTC. It yields the protein CASSFSGGQTYEQYF. The chain couples TRBV27 to TRBJ2-7; D might be TRBD2 (5 bases). The CDR3 is 15 residues long. CDR1 and CDR2 (germline): MNHEY, SMNVEV (reference sequence). Deletions cut 3 bases from V and 2 bases from J, with 14 bases between.

The chain is built from TRBV4-1 and TRBJ2-7; possibly TRBD2 for D (6 bases). CDR3 length equals 14 residues. Germline CDR1 reads MGHRA; CDR2 reads YSYEKL. V gave up 6 bases and J gave up 1 base, with 13 bases separating them. CDR3 DNA: TGCGCCAGCAGTCACCCGGGAGAATCCTACGAGCAGTACTTC. Protein: CASSHPGESYEQYF.

The chain links TRBV27 to TRBJ2-7; 7 bases map to TRBD1. Germline values: CDR1 MNHEY, CDR2 SMNVEV (reference sequence). V was clipped by 2 bases and J by 2 bases; unmatched bases: 6. There are 15 residues in the CDR3. CDR3 region: CASSLIGTAPYEQYF. CDR3 nucleotide sequence: TGTGCCAGCAGTTTAATCGGGACAGCCCCCTACGAGCAGTACTTC.

This chain joins TRBV6-5 and TRBJ1-3; D is unclear. V shed 3 bases and J shed 4 bases, with 7 bases lying between them. This CDR3 is 13 amino acids long. CDR1 and CDR2 from the germline V gene are MNHEY and SVGAGI. DNA of the CDR3: TGTGCCAGCAGTTATAACGGAGGAAACACCATATATTTT. Translated, it gives CASSYNGGNTIYF.

This clone was recorded many times. CDR3 nucleotide sequence: TGTGCCAGCAGCCCCGGAGCAGCGGGGGTCACAGATACGCAGTATTTT. Encoded protein: CASSPGAAGVTDTQYF. The V call is TRBV7-6, the J call TRBJ2-3, with 8 nucleotides matching TRBD2. The germline gives CDR1 SGHVS, CDR2 FNYEAQ. The V segment lost 5 bases and the J segment 2 bases; nucleotides outside the gene matches: 9. This CDR3 is built from 16 residues.

The chain has TRBV19 and TRBJ2-7; 10 nucleotides agree with TRBD1. The CDR3 loop spans 15 amino acids. Germline CDR1 reads LNHDA; CDR2 reads SQIVND (reference sequence). With 6 bases clipped from V and 2 bases from J, the junction kept 7 bases outside the gene matches. This chain's CDR3 is CASRVFDRGPYEQYF. CDR3 DNA: TGTGCCAGTAGGGTATTCGACAGGGGGCCCTACGAGCAGTACTTC.

This clone has just one count. The V call is TRBV9, the J call TRBJ2-7; a weak D match, TRBD1 (5 bases). Trimming pared 0 bases from V and 5 bases from J, leaving 9 bases between. The CDR3 totals 13 residues. Germline assignment: CDR1 SGDLS and CDR2 YYNGEE. CDR3 DNA: TGTGCCAGCAGCGTAGGCCAGGGTAACGAGCAGTACTTC. Encoded protein: CASSVGQGNEQYF.

This clone came up once. V is TRBV6-1 and J is TRBJ2-1, with 13 nucleotides matching TRBD2. This CDR3 has 16 residues. J was trimmed by 4 bases and V by 1 base; bases with no gene match: 1. Germline V CDR1 and CDR2: MNHNS, SASEGT. The CDR3 bases are TGTGCCAGCAGTGAAGGACTAGCGGGGGGTTACAATGAGCAGTTCTTC. It specifies CASSEGLAGGYNEQFF.